This T cell receptor (beta chain) was identified in a study of T cells in Graves' hyperthyroidism and ophthalmopathy. Findings of the study overall: Stable hyperthyroidism was separated from ophthalmopathy by a model based on 13 V-J features.

Trimming removed 0 bases from V and 2 bases from J; junction bases left unmatched: 4. CDR1 and CDR2 from the germline V gene are SGDLS and YYNGEE. This CDR3 comprises 15 residues. RNA transcripts yielded amplified TCR beta CDR3 regions. An initial round of RT-PCR targeting the TCR CDR3 relied on the HTBI primer set. Each CDR3 protein gets one entry after TCRdb re-called the multiplex PCR reads with MiXCR. Of hundreds of thousands of distinct CDR3 sequences in the sample, about 13% were seen once. In the case of this clonotype: Its specificity is unknown.

These patients, aged 18 to 65, had recently diagnosed hyperthyroidism lasting under 2 months. The chain uses TRBV9 and TRBJ2-5, with 7 bases identical to TRBD2. The receptor was derived from a woman aged 18 to 35 with Graves' hyperthyroidism. The sequencing sample was made of blood. The CDR3 coding sequence is TGTGCCAGCAGCGTAGGGGAGGGGCTACAAGAGACCCAGTACTTC. It translates to CASSVGEGLQETQYF. Filled out from reference TRBV9 and TRBJ2-5, the complete variable domain reads DSGVTQTPKHLITATGQRVTLRCSPRSGDLSVYWYQQSLDQGLQFLIQYYNGEERAKGNILERFSAQQFPDLHSELNLSSLELGDSALYFCASSVGEGLQETQYFGPGTRLLVL.